A single sample gave rise to the 21 T cell receptor beta chains below, sequenced in a study of low-dose radiotherapy and immunotherapy resistance in tumors. Gene-specific TRAV and TRBV primers were used for first-strand cDNA, covering alpha and beta chains. It was with a constant-region primer and a V-primer adapter that TCRs were amplified over approximately 18 PCR cycles. TCRdb itself ran the reads through MiXCR, one entry per CDR3 protein. Among about 15,000 distinct CDR3 sequences, about half were seen once, and the ten largest hold approximately 3.7%. The receptor set was obtained from a human donor with advanced metastatic prostate, ovarian, gallbladder or colorectal cancer (not recorded which). This table probably holds off-target reads from a library built for another chain.

This clonotype was seen a handful of times. The V gene is TRBV7-8, the J gene TRBJ2-6; D is ambiguous. CDR3 length: 14 residues. Deletions cut 5 bases from V and 4 bases from J, with 9 bases between. The germline gives CDR1 SGHVS, CDR2 FQNEAQ. CDR3 sequence (DNA): TGTGCCAGCAGCCTCCAATGGGGGGCCAACGTCCTGACTTTC. Translated: CASSLQWGANVLTF.

This clonotype has a handful of counts. The V and J genes are TRBV5-4 and TRBJ2-1; TRBD2 agrees at 10 bases. CDR1 is SGHNT and CDR2 is YYREEE in the germline V gene (reference sequence). J gave up 5 bases and V 6 bases, and 11 bases lay outside the gene matches. This CDR3 spans 16 amino acids. This chain's CDR3 is CASTRPGLAENNEQFF. The CDR3 DNA reads TGTGCCAGCACCCGGCCCGGACTAGCGGAAAACAATGAGCAGTTCTTC.

A single count supports this clonotype. The V and J genes are TRBV18 and TRBJ2-7; tentatively, D is TRBD2 (7 bases). V lost 3 bases, J lost 3 bases, and 15 bases lay in between. Germline V CDR1 and CDR2: KGHSH, LQKENI. The CDR3 extends over 15 amino acids. The CDR3 DNA reads TGTGCCAGCTCACCCCCAGACGGGGGGCACTACGAGCAGTACTTC. This codes for CASSPPDGGHYEQYF.

This clonotype was detected a few times. The chain links TRBV7-2 to TRBJ2-7; 7 bases are a match to TRBD1. CDR1 and CDR2 from the germline V gene are SGHTA and FQGNSA. Unmatched junction bases numbered 6, after V lost 4 bases and J lost 0 bases. CDR3 length: 15 amino acids. CDR3: CASSWMGQSSYEQYF. CDR3 in DNA: TGTGCCAGCAGCTGGATGGGACAGAGCTCCTACGAGCAGTACTTC.

The genes are TRBV19 and TRBJ2-2, with a tentative D call TRBD2 (6 bases). Germline V gene sequence: CDR1 LNHDA, CDR2 SQIVND (reference sequence). Trimming removed 7 bases at V and 4 bases at J, with 16 bases between. The CDR3 runs to 15 residues. The DNA for the CDR3 is TGTGCCAGTATTAGGGAGGCCCTAGGCACCGGGGAGCTGTTTTTT. Protein sequence: CASIREALGTGELFF.

Comments on this clonotype: A junction end diverges from the germline sequence, so it may reflect a read error. The V gene is TRBV6-1, the J gene TRBJ1-2; 8 positions match TRBD1. CDR1 is MNHNS, CDR2 SASEGT, per germline. This CDR3 comprises 10 residues. The DNA for the CDR3 is TGTGCCTGCAGGGGGCTTGGCTACACCTTC. It is translated as CACRGLGYTF.

This clonotype occurred a few times. The chain uses TRBV6-2 or TRBV6-3 and TRBJ1-1; weak D call: TRBD1 (5 bases). CDR1 is MNHEY and CDR2 is SVGEGT in the germline V gene. This CDR3 spans 14 amino acids. Deletions cut 2 bases from V and 1 base from J, with 8 bases between. CDR3 in amino acids: CASSYGGTNTEAFF. The CDR3 nucleotides are TGTGCCAGCAGTTACGGGGGGACGAACACTGAAGCTTTCTTT.

This clonotype was counted a few times. The V gene is TRBV29-1, the J gene TRBJ2-6; 10 bases map to TRBD1. With 4 bases clipped from V and 4 bases from J, the junction kept 10 bases outside the gene matches. The CDR3 totals 17 residues. Germline loops: CDR1 SQVTM, CDR2 ANQGSEA. CDR3 loop: CSVAFQGQGTGANVLTF. The CDR3, as DNA: TGCAGCGTTGCATTCCAGGGACAGGGGACGGGGGCCAACGTCCTGACTTTC.

The chain recombines TRBV19 with TRBJ2-1; D is unclear. This CDR3 comprises 14 residues. The V and J ends lost 4 bases and 9 bases respectively, with 16 bases between them. CDR1 and CDR2 from the germline V gene are LNHDA and SQIVND (reference sequence). Written as DNA, the CDR3 is TGTGCCAGTAGTACCGGTTCCCCTTTCGCTGAGCAGTTCTTC. Its translation: CASSTGSPFAEQFF.

The rearrangement links TRBV7-8 to TRBJ2-7; 12 bases fit TRBD1. V dropped 4 bases and J dropped 0; count of bases not matched to a gene: 7. CDR1 and CDR2 (germline): SGHVS, FQNEAQ. The length of the CDR3 is 17 residues. The CDR3 bases are TGTGCCAGCAGCTCACCGGGACAGGGGGCCGGCTCCTACGAGCAGTACTTC. Its translation is CASSSPGQGAGSYEQYF.

The CDR3 spells CASSEFGVNTEAFF. Here the CDR3 DNA reads TGCGCCAGCAGTGAGTTTGGGGTTAACACTGAAGCTTTCTTT. V and J are TRBV10-2 and TRBJ1-1; no clear D gene. CDR1 is WSHSY, CDR2 SAAADI, per germline. The CDR3 contains 14 residues. Trimming removed 1 base from V and 2 bases from J, with 8 bases in between.

The genes are TRBV4-3 and TRBJ1-3; D uncertain. This CDR3 comprises 15 residues. Looked up from germline, CDR1 is LGHNA and CDR2 is YSLEER. The V end was cut by 4 bases, the J end by 3 bases, with 13 bases between. DNA of the CDR3: TGCGCCAGCAGCCTTCAACGTGGCTATGGAAACACCATATATTTT. Its translation: CASSLQRGYGNTIYF.

This clonotype has more than one count but fewer than ten. The chain is built from TRBV24-1 and TRBJ2-3; no reliable D call. The ends were cut back, 9 bases at V and 4 bases at J, with 7 bases in the middle. The CDR3 contains 11 residues. From germline, CDR1 is KGHDR and CDR2 SFDVKD. In nucleotides, the CDR3 is TGTGCCACCGGAAGCGCAGATACGCAGTATTTT. Translating it yields CATGSADTQYF.

This clonotype was seen only once. The V call is TRBV5-1, the J call TRBJ2-7, with TRBD2 identical over 13 bases. CDR1 and CDR2 from the germline V gene are SGHRS and YFSETQ. The CDR3 has 16 residues. Trimming cost V 0 bases and J 4 bases; bases outside gene matches: 4. The CDR3 protein is CASSLGTTSGRYEQYF. The CDR3 bases are TGCGCCAGCAGCTTGGGTACGACTAGCGGGAGGTACGAGCAGTACTTC.

This clonotype was picked up a small number of times. The chain couples TRBV7-9 to TRBJ2-1, with unresolved D. CDR1 is SEHNR and CDR2 is FQNEAQ in the germline V gene (reference sequence). The CDR3 totals 19 residues. V lost 5 bases and J 4 bases, leaving 27 bases between the germline ends. DNA for the CDR3: TGTGCCAGCAGCCCCCGCCCAATCCCCCCTTTTCTACGGTACAATGAGCAGTTCTTC. This codes for CASSPRPIPPFLRYNEQFF. Together with reference TRBV7-9 and TRBJ2-1, the CDR3 gives the full variable domain: DTGVSQNPRHKITKRGQNVTFRCDPISEHNRLYWYRQTLGQGPEFLTYFQNEAQLEKSRLLSDRFSAERPKGSFSTLEIQRTEQGDSAMYLCASSPRPIPPFLRYNEQFFGPGTRLTVL.

The chain couples TRBV29-1 to TRBJ2-7; 8 nucleotides line up with TRBD1. CDR1 is SQVTM, CDR2 ANQGSEA, per germline. Trimming cost V 2 bases and J 7 bases; bases outside gene matches: 10. This CDR3 has 14 residues. The CDR3 loop reads CSVEHDRGPGEQYF. DNA of the CDR3: TGCAGCGTTGAACATGACAGGGGTCCGGGTGAGCAGTACTTC.

The rearrangement joins TRBV27 to TRBJ1-5, with 7 nucleotides matching TRBD1. The germline V gene has CDR1 MNHEY and CDR2 SMNVEV (reference sequence). The V and J ends lost 6 bases and 4 bases, in that order; junction bases with no gene match: 6. The CDR3 has 14 residues. This CDR3 is CASSRTGGNQPQHF. The CDR3, as DNA: TGTGCCAGCAGCCGGACAGGTGGGAATCAGCCCCAGCATTTT.

This chain connects TRBV5-4 to TRBJ2-3; D not resolved. Germline CDR1 reads SGHNT; CDR2 reads YYREEE (reference sequence). This CDR3 contains 14 residues. With 1 base removed from V and 4 bases from J, the gap between germline ends came to 10 bases. CDR3 region: CASSLSSRADTQYF. The CDR3 DNA reads as TGTGCCAGCAGCTTGAGCTCTCGAGCAGATACGCAGTATTTT.

This clonotype has a handful of counts. The V gene is TRBV6-1, the J gene TRBJ2-1; D uncertain. The germline V gene encodes CDR1 MNHNS and CDR2 SASEGT. The ends were cut back, 7 bases at V and 9 bases at J, with 16 bases in the middle. CDR3 size: 13 residues. The CDR3 sequence: CASNWALLREQFF. CDR3 DNA: TGTGCCAGCAATTGGGCCTTGTTGCGTGAGCAGTTCTTC.

The chain is built from TRBV6-1 and TRBJ2-5; D may be TRBD1 or TRBD2 (5 bases each). Germline lookup yields CDR1 MNHNS and CDR2 SASEGT. CDR3 size: 15 residues. Trimming removed 6 bases from V and 3 bases from J, with 17 bases in between. CDR3 nucleotides: TGTGCCAGCAGAAGATTCCAGGGAGATGAAGAGACCCAGTACTTC. Encoded protein: CASRRFQGDEETQYF.

The chain recombines TRBV6-1 with TRBJ1-5; no definite D call. V dropped 2 bases and J dropped 0 bases, with 8 bases sitting between them. The V gene's germline CDR1 is MNHNS and CDR2 SASEGT. CDR3 length equals 15 residues. The CDR3 here is CASSETGFSNQPQHF. The CDR3 DNA is TGTGCCAGCAGTGAAACGGGGTTTAGCAATCAGCCCCAGCATTTT.